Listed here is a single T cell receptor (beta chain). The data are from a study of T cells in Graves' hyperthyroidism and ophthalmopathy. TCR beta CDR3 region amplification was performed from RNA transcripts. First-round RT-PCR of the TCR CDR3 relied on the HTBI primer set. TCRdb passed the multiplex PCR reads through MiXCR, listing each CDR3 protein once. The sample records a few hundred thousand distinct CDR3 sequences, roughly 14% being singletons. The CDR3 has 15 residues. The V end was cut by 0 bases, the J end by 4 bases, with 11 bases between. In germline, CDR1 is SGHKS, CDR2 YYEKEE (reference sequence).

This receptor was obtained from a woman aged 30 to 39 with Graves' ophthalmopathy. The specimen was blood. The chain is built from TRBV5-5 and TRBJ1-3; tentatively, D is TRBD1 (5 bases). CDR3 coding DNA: TGTGCCAGCAGCTTGGATCTGGGGCCAGGAAACACCATATATTTT. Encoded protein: CASSLDLGPGNTIYF.